This T cell receptor (beta chain) was found in a study of T-cell memory formation after mild COVID-19. At least ten counts were recorded for this clonotype. Antigen specificity is unknown. TCRdb fed the 5' RACE reads into MiXCR, producing one record per CDR3 protein. Of more than 35,000 distinct CDR3 sequences listed, about 6.7% are singletons. The CDR3 is made up of 13 amino acids. With 4 bases clipped from V and 12 bases from J, the junction kept 6 bases outside the gene matches. Germline loops: CDR1 SGHRS, CDR2 YFSETQ. Findings of the study overall: The authors did not confirm SARS-CoV-2 specificity of second-wave clones peaking day 37.

This TCR derives from an adult who had mild COVID-19 (a few samples of this study predate the infection). Cell type and time point are not known. The chain has TRBV5-1 and TRBJ2-1; the match to TRBD1 covers 11 bases. Material: PBMCs or a T cell subset sorted from them (not recorded which). The CDR3 region is CASSAGQGVRQFF. CDR3 sequence (DNA): TGCGCCAGCAGCGCGGGACAGGGGGTTCGGCAGTTCTTC. Complete variable domain (other parts from reference TRBV5-1 and TRBJ2-1): KAGVTQTPRYLIKTRGQQVTLSCSPISGHRSVSWYQQTPGQGLQFLFEYFSETQRNKGNFPGRFSGRQFSNSRSEMNVSTLELGDSALYLCASSAGQGVRQFFGPGTRLTVL.